The source of this T cell receptor beta chain is a study of shared clonotypes between healthy human individuals. CDR3 size: 17 residues. V dropped 5 bases and J dropped 7; count of bases not matched to a gene: 17. Germline CDR1 is MDHEN and CDR2 is SYDVKM. The protocol was immunoSEQ multiplex PCR, while the TCRdb copy is restricted to in-frame clones and leaves out a portion. The sample yields roughly 2.2 million clones, approximately 93% seen once. Material for sequencing was naive CD4+ T cells from PBMCs. Subset noted: CD45RA+ positively selected. The chain has TRBV28 and TRBJ2-1, with 7 positions matching TRBD2. This TCR derives from a man aged 18 to 35 in good health. Some clones in this sample may be carry-over from other donors' samples. CDR3 coding DNA: TGTGCCAGCAGTCCAACCCCCGGGGGAGGGGATCCAAATGAGCAGTTCTTC. This gives the protein CASSPTPGGGDPNEQFF.